Shown below are 14 T cell receptor beta chains from a single sample sequenced in a study of CD8+ T cells in alopecia areata. RNA, once extracted, was reverse transcribed into cDNA for use as the sequencing template. Repertoires were generated with immunoSEQ multiplex PCR, while TCRdb's copy carries only in-frame clones and drops some. The sample includes around 100,000 clones, just over 70% of them seen just once. Specified treatment: oral pan-JAK inhibitor, 5-10 mg twice daily. Specimen: CD8+ T cells sorted from blood, collected around week 46, from a patient treated with tofacitinib. The receptors come from a human donor with alopecia areata.

For the CDR3, the DNA is TGCAGCGCTACAGCGTGGGGGGAGGAGGGCTATGGCTACACCTTC. As protein: CSATAWGEEGYGYTF. V gene TRBV29-1 combines with J gene TRBJ1-2; weak D call: TRBD1 (5 bases). This CDR3 is built from 15 residues. V was shortened by 7 bases and J by 4 bases, with 22 bases between the two germline ends. Germline V lookup: CDR1 SQVTM, CDR2 ANQGSEA. The variable domain in full, completed from reference TRBV29-1 and TRBJ1-2, reads SAVISQKPSRDICQRGTSLTIQCQVDSQVTMMFWYRQQPGQSLTLIATANQGSEATYESGFVIDKFPISRPNLTFSTLTVSNMSPEDSSIYLCSATAWGEEGYGYTFGSGTRLTVV.

The chain joins TRBV30 to TRBJ1-1; unclear D gene. V lost 0 bases and J lost 1, with 6 bases in between. The CDR3 runs to 13 residues. The germline V gene encodes CDR1 GTSNPN and CDR2 SVGIG (reference sequence). The CDR3 sequence: CAWSVKGNTEAFF. In DNA, the CDR3 is TGTGCCTGGAGTGTAAAGGGGAACACTGAAGCTTTCTTT.

The chain recombines TRBV4-3 with TRBJ2-7; D might be TRBD1 or TRBD2, each matching 6 bases. V shed 0 bases and J shed 3 bases, with 12 bases lying between them. CDR1 and CDR2 (germline): LGHNA, YSLEER. The CDR3 extends over 15 amino acids. The CDR3: CASSQDRGPFYEQYF. The CDR3, as DNA: TGCGCCAGCAGCCAAGATCGGGGGCCTTTCTACGAGCAGTACTTC.

This chain joins TRBV9 and TRBJ2-1; TRBD2 is a possible D gene (7 bases). Trimming took off 3 bases at V and 5 bases at J, with 15 bases between the two ends. This CDR3 is built from 15 residues. Germline V CDR1 and CDR2: SGDLS, YYNGEE. The CDR3 reads CASSEDGGANNEQFF. CDR3 DNA: TGTGCCAGCAGCGAAGATGGGGGGGCAAACAATGAGCAGTTCTTC. The full variable domain, its missing parts supplied by reference TRBV9 and TRBJ2-1, is DSGVTQTPKHLITATGQRVTLRCSPRSGDLSVYWYQQSLDQGLQFLIQYYNGEERAKGNILERFSAQQFPDLHSELNLSSLELGDSALYFCASSEDGGANNEQFFGPGTRLTVL.

As concerns this clone: Other DNA sequences in the same sample also yield this CDR3. J is TRBJ2-7 and V is TRBV5-1; the match to TRBD1 covers 11 bases. The junction had 2 bases not matched to a gene; V was cut back by 2 bases and J by 4 bases. Germline V gene data show CDR1 as SGHRS and CDR2 as YFSETQ. CDR3 length equals 14 residues. The CDR3 region has the DNA TGCGCCAGCAGCTTCGGGACAGGGGGGTACGAGCAGTACTTC. This codes for CASSFGTGGYEQYF.

V gene TRBV29-1 combines with J gene TRBJ2-4; unclear D gene. Trimming took 6 bases from V and 0 from J, leaving 6 bases between them. The germline V gene encodes CDR1 SQVTM and CDR2 ANQGSEA. This CDR3 region has 12 residues. CDR3 in amino acids: CSVILAKNIQYF. The CDR3 DNA is TGCAGCGTAATCCTAGCCAAAAACATTCAGTACTTC.

The chain links TRBV11-2 to TRBJ1-1, with TRBD1 matching 7 bases. V gave up 4 bases and J gave up 7 bases; unmatched junction bases: 6. The germline V gene encodes CDR1 SGHAT and CDR2 FQNNGV. There are 13 residues in the CDR3. CDR3 residues: CASSYGTANEAFF. Here the CDR3 DNA reads TGTGCCAGCAGCTACGGGACAGCCAATGAAGCTTTCTTT.

The J gene is TRBJ1-1, the V gene TRBV5-1; 7 bases line up with TRBD1. The CDR3 covers 13 residues. V shed 4 bases and J 7 bases; nucleotides not matched to a gene: 7. In germline, CDR1 is SGHRS, CDR2 YFSETQ. DNA for the CDR3: TGCGCCAGCAGCCTACCGGGACAGAATGAAGCTTTCTTT. Its protein is CASSLPGQNEAFF.

The V and J genes are TRBV6-5 and TRBJ2-7, with D possibly matching TRBD1 (6 bases). The CDR3 consists of 15 residues. Looked up from germline, CDR1 is MNHEY and CDR2 is SVGAGI. Trimming removed 3 bases from V and 0 bases from J, with 12 bases in between. DNA for the CDR3: TGTGCCAGCAGTTATAGACAGGAGCTCTCCTACGAGCAGTACTTC. Residues: CASSYRQELSYEQYF.

This clone was seen just once. The chain links TRBV30 to TRBJ1-1, with D maybe TRBD1 (6 bases). Trimming left V 5 bases short and J 11 bases short, with 18 bases between. The CDR3 loop spans 12 amino acids. CDR1 and CDR2 (germline): GTSNPN, SVGIG (reference sequence). The CDR3 protein is CAWVRIQGDAFF. In DNA form, the CDR3 reads TGTGCCTGGGTGAGGATACAGGGTGACGCTTTCTTT.

The genes are TRBV13 and TRBJ2-7; tentatively, D is TRBD1 or TRBD2 (5 bases each). CDR1 and CDR2 (germline): PRHDT, FYEKMQ (reference sequence). V dropped 5 bases and J dropped 4 bases, with 12 bases sitting between them. This CDR3 has 13 amino acids. The CDR3: CASSPGGAYEQYF. The CDR3 coding sequence is TGTGCCAGCAGCCCTGGGGGAGCTTACGAGCAGTACTTC. Full variable domain (outside the CDR3, taken from reference TRBV13 and TRBJ2-7): AAGVIQSPRHLIKEKRETATLKCYPIPRHDTVYWYQQGPGQDPQFLISFYEKMQSDKGSIPDRFSAQQFSDYHSELNMSSLELGDSALYFCASSPGGAYEQYFGPGTRLTVT.

Here the CDR3 reads CASSLAPGNEQYF. Here the CDR3 DNA reads TGCGCCAGCAGCTTGGCGCCAGGAAACGAGCAGTACTTC. The V gene is TRBV5-1, the J gene TRBJ2-7; D is undetermined. CDR1 and CDR2 from the germline V gene are SGHRS and YFSETQ. Trimming took off 0 bases at V and 5 bases at J, with 9 bases between the two ends. The CDR3 contains 13 residues. The complete variable domain, with remaining parts taken from reference TRBV5-1 and TRBJ2-7, reads KAGVTQTPRYLIKTRGQQVTLSCSPISGHRSVSWYQQTPGQGLQFLFEYFSETQRNKGNFPGRFSGRQFSNSRSEMNVSTLELGDSALYLCASSLAPGNEQYFGPGTRLTVT.

V gene TRBV5-6 combines with J gene TRBJ1-5; D is ambiguous. This CDR3 contains 12 residues. Trimming shortened V by 6 bases and J by 6 bases, and 10 bases separated the two germline ends. The germline gives CDR1 SGHDT, CDR2 YYEEEE. The CDR3, as DNA: TGTGCCAGCACTAGCGCGGGTCAGCCCCAGCATTTT. Translated, it gives CASTSAGQPQHF.

J is TRBJ2-7 and V is TRBV18, with a weak D call TRBD1 (6 bases). V was clipped by 5 bases and J by 4 bases, with 15 bases between them. The CDR3 runs to 14 residues. Germline assignment: CDR1 KGHSH and CDR2 LQKENI. The CDR3 is CASSSQGRDYEQYF. CDR3 bases: TGTGCCAGCTCATCCCAGGGGAGAGATTACGAGCAGTACTTC.